The present TCR beta chain was sequenced within a study of identical twins. This clonotype was observed at least ten times. Its target is not known. TCRdb reprocessed the 5' RACE reads with MiXCR, giving one entry per CDR3 protein. This table has roughly 260,000 distinct CDR3 sequences, approximately 8% appearing once. V lost 6 bases and J lost 5; bases outside the gene matches: 17. Germline assignment: CDR1 LNHNV and CDR2 YYDKDF (reference sequence). The CDR3 is 19 residues long. Regarding the study as a whole: Shared out-of-frame alpha sequences (those common to twins) showed excess low generation probability.

This same sample was also part of a study on yellow fever vaccine responses in identical twins.

This chain uses TRBV15 with TRBJ2-4; TRBD2 agrees at 12 bases. The sample consisted of CD8+ T cells sorted from blood. The sequence derives from a woman between 18 and 29 years old in good health. The CDR3 nucleotides read TGTGCCACCAGAGGAGCGGGGGGGACTAGCGGGCCCGGGGAAAACATTCAGTACTTC. Translated, it gives CATRGAGGTSGPGENIQYF.